The 15 T cell receptor beta chains given below trace back to one sample, sequenced in a study of blood T cell repertoires in COVID-19. Assay used: immunoSEQ multiplex PCR; TCRdb lists only in-frame clones, some missing. Of about 100,000 clones listed, roughly 85% were seen once; the top ten hold around 10%. What was sequenced was peripheral blood. Receptor source: a woman in her 70s with acute or convalescent COVID-19.

This chain connects TRBV28 to TRBJ2-5, with D tentatively TRBD1 (5 bases). This CDR3 has 18 amino acids. V was shortened by 2 bases and J by 1 base, with 20 bases between the two germline ends. Germline CDR1 is MDHEN and CDR2 is SYDVKM. DNA of the CDR3: TGTGCCAGCAGTTTAAAGGAAGGGGTAATCGCCTTCCAAGAGACCCAGTACTTC. Translating it yields CASSLKEGVIAFQETQYF. Using reference TRBV28 and TRBJ2-5 for the parts outside the CDR3, the full variable domain is DVKVTQSSRYLVKRTGEKVFLECVQDMDHENMFWYRQDPGLGLRLIYFSYDVKMKEKGDIPEGYSVSREKKERFSLILESASTNQTSMYLCASSLKEGVIAFQETQYFGPGTRLLVL.

The V gene is TRBV5-4, the J gene TRBJ1-4; D not resolved. Germline V gene sequence: CDR1 SGHNT, CDR2 YYREEE (reference sequence). With 4 bases removed from V and 0 bases from J, the gap between germline ends came to 13 bases. The CDR3 is 16 residues long. The CDR3 sequence: CASSGKGSATNEKLFF. The CDR3 coding sequence is TGTGCCAGCAGCGGAAAAGGGAGCGCAACTAATGAAAAACTGTTTTTT.

The chain combines TRBV5-1 with TRBJ2-3; TRBD2 aligns across 8 bases. Germline V CDR1 and CDR2: SGHRS, YFSETQ. The CDR3 sequence is 17 residues long. The junction had 11 bases not matched to a gene; V was cut back by 4 bases and J by 1 base. CDR3 nucleotides: TGCGCCAGCAGCCTCACCGGGACTAGGGACCGCACAGATACGCAGTATTTT. This gives the protein CASSLTGTRDRTDTQYF.

This clone is a singleton in its sample. This sequence joins TRBV9 and TRBJ1-1, with 7 bases aligning to TRBD1. CDR1 is SGDLS and CDR2 is YYNGEE in the germline V gene. Trimming took 0 bases from V and 9 from J; bases not matched to a gene: 8. The CDR3 consists of 14 residues. The CDR3 sequence: CASSVAPGQAQAFF. Here the CDR3 DNA reads TGTGCCAGCAGCGTAGCACCAGGACAGGCCCAAGCTTTCTTT.

The chain employs TRBV19 and TRBJ2-1, with a tentative D call TRBD2 (5 bases). Germline loops: CDR1 LNHDA, CDR2 SQIVND (reference sequence). The CDR3 covers 13 residues. Trimming left V 7 bases short and J 7 bases short, with 14 bases between. The CDR3 DNA follows: TGTGCCAGTAAGACGAGGGCTTCGAATGAGCAGTTCTTC. This encodes CASKTRASNEQFF.

This chain links TRBV6-6 with TRBJ2-1, with 12 nucleotides matching TRBD2. Germline CDR1 and CDR2: MNHNY and SVGAGI (reference sequence). Losses at the gene ends were 6 bases for V and 1 base for J; bases not matched to a gene: 1. The CDR3 extends over 15 amino acids. In DNA, the CDR3 is TGTGCCAGCAGCACTAGCGGGGGGTCCTACAATGAGCAGTTCTTC. Translated: CASSTSGGSYNEQFF.

The chain joins TRBV2 to TRBJ2-5, with TRBD2 matching 8 bases. Germline CDR1 is SNHLY and CDR2 is FYNNEI. The CDR3 is made up of 12 amino acids. Unmatched junction bases numbered 1, after V lost 6 bases and J lost 4 bases. The DNA for the CDR3 is TGTGCCAGCAGGCGGGGGGTAGAGACCCAGTACTTC. This encodes CASRRGVETQYF.

The J gene is TRBJ2-3, the V gene TRBV5-8; 9 bases line up with TRBD1. Unmatched junction bases numbered 3, after V lost 3 bases and J lost 4 bases. The CDR3 spans 14 residues. Germline loops: CDR1 SGHTS, CDR2 YDEGEE. CDR3 residues: CASSSDRGPDTQYF. The CDR3 DNA is TGTGCCAGCAGCTCGGACAGGGGCCCAGATACGCAGTATTTT.

The chain is built from TRBV2 and TRBJ1-1; 9 bases are a match to TRBD1. The CDR3 consists of 15 residues. V dropped 10 bases and J dropped 3; count of bases not matched to a gene: 12. Germline CDR1 and CDR2: SNHLY and FYNNEI. CDR3 region: CANTGTGIGYTEAFF. For the CDR3, the DNA is TGTGCCAATACCGGGACAGGGATTGGGTACACTGAAGCTTTCTTT.

The rearrangement uses TRBV7-3 and TRBJ2-7, with D tentatively TRBD1 (6 bases). Deletions cut 1 base from V and 5 bases from J, with 9 bases between. Germline CDR1 SGHTA, CDR2 FQGTGA. The CDR3 has 13 residues. The CDR3 here is CASSLNRVDEQYF. In nucleotides, the CDR3 is TGTGCCAGCAGCTTAAACAGGGTAGACGAGCAGTACTTC.

This chain joins TRBV2 and TRBJ1-6, with D maybe TRBD1 (6 bases). CDR1 and CDR2 (germline): SNHLY, FYNNEI. The ends were cut back, 7 bases at V and 7 bases at J, with 11 bases in the middle. The CDR3 extends over 13 amino acids. In DNA, the CDR3 is TGTGCCAGCACCGGGACAAGAAATTCACCCCTCCACTTT. Amino acid sequence: CASTGTRNSPLHF.

The V and J genes are TRBV4-3 and TRBJ1-1; D perhaps matches TRBD1 (5 bases). The CDR3 length is 18 residues. Per germline, CDR1 LGHNA and CDR2 YSLEER. Deletions cut 0 bases from V and 1 base from J, with 18 bases between. The chain's CDR3 is CASSQDLGSGRENTEAFF. The CDR3 region has the DNA TGCGCCAGCAGCCAAGATTTAGGGTCAGGGCGGGAGAACACTGAAGCTTTCTTT.

J is TRBJ1-2 and V is TRBV2, with a tentative D call TRBD1 (6 bases). The V end lost 2 bases, the J end lost 4 bases, and 11 bases lay between the germline ends. CDR3 length: 14 residues. Germline CDR1 reads SNHLY; CDR2 reads FYNNEI. CDR3 sequence reads: CASSETGQSYGYTF. DNA of the CDR3: TGTGCCAGCAGTGAAACCGGACAGAGCTATGGCTACACCTTC.

The CDR3: CASSYTGGSQPQHF. Written as DNA, the CDR3 is TGCGCCAGCAGCTATACAGGGGGCAGTCAGCCCCAGCATTTT. The rearrangement joins TRBV5-1 to TRBJ1-5; 9 bases map to TRBD1. CDR3 size: 14 residues. V lost 3 bases to trimming and J lost 6 bases; unmatched junction nucleotides: 4. CDR1 SGHRS and CDR2 YFSETQ come from the germline V gene.

The genes are TRBV5-6 and TRBJ2-3; 8 bases agree with TRBD2. With V trimmed by 4 bases and J by 4 bases, 17 bases remained unmatched. This CDR3 has 18 residues. Per the germline V gene, CDR1 is SGHDT and CDR2 is YYEEEE. CDR3 bases: TGTGCCAGCAGCCACGGGAGGGGGTCGGGTCTTAGGGCAGATACGCAGTATTTT. Translating gives CASSHGRGSGLRADTQYF.